The 5 T cell receptor beta chains reported below all come from one sample, sequenced in a study of cytomegalovirus exposure and HLA in healthy donors. Amplification used 60 Vbeta primers and 13 Jbeta primers. TCRdb keeps only in-frame clones here, not all; method: immunoSEQ multiplex PCR. The table records some 150,000 clones, around 69% of them present only once. The sample consisted of PBMCs. All receptors come from a woman aged 30 to 39 in good health and CMV-seronegative.

The chain recombines TRBV5-4 with TRBJ2-7; D possibly corresponds to TRBD1 (5 bases). V lost 4 bases, J lost 4 bases, and 18 bases lay in between. This CDR3 has 15 residues. Germline loops: CDR1 SGHNT, CDR2 YYREEE (reference sequence). The CDR3 here is CASSVEGARLYEQYF. The CDR3 DNA reads TGTGCCAGCAGCGTAGAAGGGGCCCGCCTATACGAGCAGTACTTC.

V and J are TRBV7-9 and TRBJ2-5; D is undetermined. Trimming pared 6 bases from V and 3 bases from J, leaving 5 bases between. Germline lookup yields CDR1 SEHNR and CDR2 FQNEAQ (reference sequence). This CDR3 contains 11 residues. CDR3 nucleotide sequence: TGTGCCAGCAGGGCCGAAGAGACCCAGTACTTC. This translates into CASRAEETQYF.

This clone has more than one count but fewer than ten. The J gene is TRBJ1-1, the V gene TRBV6-6; D is perhaps TRBD1 (6 bases). From germline, CDR1 is MNHNY and CDR2 SVGAGI (reference sequence). V lost 7 bases, J lost 2 bases, and 17 bases lay in between. CDR3 size: 15 residues. The CDR3 DNA is TGTGCCAGCACTATTCGGGACACCTATAACACTGAAGCTTTCTTT. Translated, it gives CASTIRDTYNTEAFF.

The gene calls are TRBV7-9 and TRBJ2-3; no definite D call. The CDR3 spans 12 residues. Trimming shortened V by 5 bases and J by 4 bases, and 7 bases separated the two germline ends. Germline V lookup: CDR1 SEHNR, CDR2 FQNEAQ (reference sequence). In nucleotides, the CDR3 is TGTGCCAGCAGCCCCTCGTCAGATACGCAGTATTTT. It encodes CASSPSSDTQYF.

This chain links TRBV15 with TRBJ2-7; the D is unclear. V lost 0 bases and J 7 bases, leaving 7 bases between the germline ends. In germline, CDR1 is LNHNV, CDR2 YYDKDF (reference sequence). CDR3 length: 12 amino acids. The CDR3, as DNA: TGTGCCACCAGCAGAGATTTGGCAGAGCAGTACTTC. Translated, it gives CATSRDLAEQYF.